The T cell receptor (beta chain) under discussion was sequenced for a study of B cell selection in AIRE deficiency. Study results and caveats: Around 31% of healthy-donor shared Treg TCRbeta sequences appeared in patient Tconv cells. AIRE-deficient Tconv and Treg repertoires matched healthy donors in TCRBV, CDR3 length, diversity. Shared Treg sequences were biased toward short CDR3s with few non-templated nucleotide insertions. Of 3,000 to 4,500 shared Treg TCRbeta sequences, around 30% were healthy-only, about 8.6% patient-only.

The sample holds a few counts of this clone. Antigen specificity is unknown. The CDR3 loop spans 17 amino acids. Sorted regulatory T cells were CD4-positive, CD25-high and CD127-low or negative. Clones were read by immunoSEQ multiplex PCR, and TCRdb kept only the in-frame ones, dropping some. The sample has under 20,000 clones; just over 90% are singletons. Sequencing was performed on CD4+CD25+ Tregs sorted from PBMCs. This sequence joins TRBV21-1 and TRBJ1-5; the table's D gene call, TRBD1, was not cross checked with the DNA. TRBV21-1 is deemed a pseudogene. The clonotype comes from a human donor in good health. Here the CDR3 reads CASSKEDSPYSNQPQHF. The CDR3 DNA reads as TGTGCCAGCAGCAAAGAGGACAGCCCCTATAGCAATCAGCCCCAGCATTTT.